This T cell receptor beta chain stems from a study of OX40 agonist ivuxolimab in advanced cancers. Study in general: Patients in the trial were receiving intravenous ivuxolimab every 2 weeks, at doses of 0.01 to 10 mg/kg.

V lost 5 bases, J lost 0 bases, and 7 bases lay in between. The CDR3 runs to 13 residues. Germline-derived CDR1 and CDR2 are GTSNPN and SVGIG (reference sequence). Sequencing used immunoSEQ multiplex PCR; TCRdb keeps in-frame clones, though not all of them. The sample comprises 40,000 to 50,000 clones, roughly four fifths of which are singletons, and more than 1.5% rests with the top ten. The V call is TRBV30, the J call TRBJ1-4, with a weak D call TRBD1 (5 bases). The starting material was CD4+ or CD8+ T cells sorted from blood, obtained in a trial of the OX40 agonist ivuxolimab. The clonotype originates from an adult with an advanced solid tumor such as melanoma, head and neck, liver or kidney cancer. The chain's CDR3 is CAWQGTTNEKLFF. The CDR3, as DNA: TGTGCCTGGCAGGGTACAACTAATGAAAAACTGTTTTTT.